This TCR beta chain was captured in a study of T cell responses to AZD1222 COVID-19 vaccine. Study in general: Analyses pooled second doses at about 4 or about 12 weeks. Study observations and caveats: The repertoires were collected only after the peak T cell response. The span of vaccine-associated CD4 TCRs extended across spike, with dominance at 160-218 and 743-854.

The CDR3 is made up of 15 amino acids. Germline CDR1 reads MNHEY; CDR2 reads SVGAGI. V was clipped by 5 bases and J by 3 bases, with 17 bases between them. This clone was recorded once. Its antigen is currently unknown. Assay: immunoSEQ multiplex PCR; the TCRdb copy retains only in-frame clones and omits some. Here the sample spans about 120,000 clones, about 89% being singletons. This sample comprised peripheral blood, obtained on day 0 of AZD1222 vaccination. The clonotype was recovered from an adult in good health. The rearrangement uses TRBV6-5 and TRBJ2-7, with D perhaps being TRBD1 or TRBD2 (6 bases each). This chain's CDR3 is CASSPAGHLNYEQYF. CDR3 DNA: TGTGCCAGCAGTCCCGCGGGACACTTAAACTACGAGCAGTACTTC.